Listed below are T cell receptor beta chains from one sample, sequenced in a study of blood T cells in healthy people across ages. One entry per CDR3 protein, called by TCRdb with MiXCR from the 5' RACE reads. The sample includes about 620,000 distinct CDR3 sequences, 40% to 65% of them seen just once. Sequenced: blood. The receptors come from a woman over 75 in good health. Each CDR3 is given with its conserved first and last residue. The D gene is left open where the match is weak. Size is omitted from some rows. Given values are once, few, many or a class for expanded clones.

clone size	D gene	V gene	CDR3 length	J gene	CDR3 protein	CDR3 DNA
many	NA	TRBV20-1	16	TRBJ2-1	CSASRSSARSYNEQFF	TGCAGTGCTAGTCGATCTAGCGCAAGGTCCTACAATGAGCAGTTCTTC
many	TRBD2	TRBV29-1	16	TRBJ2-1	CSVDGAGGRSYNEQFF	TGCAGCGTTGACGGAGCGGGAGGAAGGTCCTACAATGAGCAGTTCTTC
NA	TRBD2	TRBV6-6	13	TRBJ2-3	CASSDESSGGEYF	TGTGCCAGCAGTGACGAATCTAGCGGGGGAGAGTATTTT
many	NA	TRBV2	15	TRBJ1-5	CASSEIGNANQPQHF	TGTGCCAGCAGTGAAATCGGCAACGCCAATCAGCCCCAGCATTTT
NA	NA	TRBV4-3	14	TRBJ2-2	CASSQDDQIGELFF	TGCGCCAGCAGCCAAGATGATCAAATCGGGGAGCTGTTTTTT
many	NA	TRBV10-3	15	TRBJ1-2	CAISESQGRNYGYTF	TGTGCCATCAGTGAGTCCCAGGGACGAAACTATGGCTACACCTTC
once	TRBD1	TRBV20-1	18	TRBJ1-2	CSARDSHGTGYLNYGYTF	TGCAGTGCTAGAGATTCGCACGGGACAGGTTATTTAAACTATGGCTACACCTTC
NA	NA	TRBV7-2	16	TRBJ1-5	CASSSQWEDSNQPQHF	TGTGCCAGCAGCTCACAATGGGAGGATAGCAATCAGCCCCAGCATTTT
NA	TRBD2	TRBV20-1	13	TRBJ2-7	CSEGRLATSEQYF	TGCAGTGAAGGAAGACTAGCGACCTCCGAGCAGTACTTC
NA	NA	TRBV10-3	14	TRBJ2-1	CAISDGGGGNEQFF	TGTGCCATCAGTGACGGAGGTGGGGGCAATGAGCAGTTCTTC
NA	TRBD1	TRBV4-1	17	TRBJ1-1	CASSQLTGGLPLTEAFF	TGCGCCAGCAGCCAGCTCACAGGGGGCCTTCCACTCACTGAAGCTTTCTTT
NA	TRBD1	TRBV27	16	TRBJ2-5	CASSLSGTGGWETQYF	TGTGCCAGCAGTTTATCTGGGACAGGGGGTTGGGAGACCCAGTACTTC
many	TRBD2	TRBV29-1	13	TRBJ2-1	CSVEAGGGNEQFF	TGCAGCGTTGAGGCGGGAGGGGGAAATGAGCAGTTCTTC
NA	NA	TRBV5-1	16	TRBJ2-7	CASSLEGDKTTYEQYF	TGCGCCAGCAGCTTGGAGGGGGACAAAACTACCTACGAGCAGTACTTC
many	NA	TRBV3-1	12	TRBJ2-3	CASRTGGDTQYF	TGTGCCAGCAGGACTGGAGGGGATACGCAGTATTTT
few	TRBD1	TRBV5-1	14	TRBJ2-1	CASSRDREGNEQFF	TGCGCCAGCAGCCGGGACAGGGAGGGCAATGAGCAGTTCTTC
NA	NA	TRBV28	16	TRBJ1-5	CASSTTGTWGNQPQHF	TGTGCCAGCAGTACAACCGGGACTTGGGGCAATCAGCCCCAGCATTTT
few	TRBD2	TRBV20-1	16	TRBJ2-1	CSARAPGTSGRAEQFF	TGCAGTGCTAGAGCCCCCGGGACTAGCGGGAGAGCTGAGCAGTTCTTC